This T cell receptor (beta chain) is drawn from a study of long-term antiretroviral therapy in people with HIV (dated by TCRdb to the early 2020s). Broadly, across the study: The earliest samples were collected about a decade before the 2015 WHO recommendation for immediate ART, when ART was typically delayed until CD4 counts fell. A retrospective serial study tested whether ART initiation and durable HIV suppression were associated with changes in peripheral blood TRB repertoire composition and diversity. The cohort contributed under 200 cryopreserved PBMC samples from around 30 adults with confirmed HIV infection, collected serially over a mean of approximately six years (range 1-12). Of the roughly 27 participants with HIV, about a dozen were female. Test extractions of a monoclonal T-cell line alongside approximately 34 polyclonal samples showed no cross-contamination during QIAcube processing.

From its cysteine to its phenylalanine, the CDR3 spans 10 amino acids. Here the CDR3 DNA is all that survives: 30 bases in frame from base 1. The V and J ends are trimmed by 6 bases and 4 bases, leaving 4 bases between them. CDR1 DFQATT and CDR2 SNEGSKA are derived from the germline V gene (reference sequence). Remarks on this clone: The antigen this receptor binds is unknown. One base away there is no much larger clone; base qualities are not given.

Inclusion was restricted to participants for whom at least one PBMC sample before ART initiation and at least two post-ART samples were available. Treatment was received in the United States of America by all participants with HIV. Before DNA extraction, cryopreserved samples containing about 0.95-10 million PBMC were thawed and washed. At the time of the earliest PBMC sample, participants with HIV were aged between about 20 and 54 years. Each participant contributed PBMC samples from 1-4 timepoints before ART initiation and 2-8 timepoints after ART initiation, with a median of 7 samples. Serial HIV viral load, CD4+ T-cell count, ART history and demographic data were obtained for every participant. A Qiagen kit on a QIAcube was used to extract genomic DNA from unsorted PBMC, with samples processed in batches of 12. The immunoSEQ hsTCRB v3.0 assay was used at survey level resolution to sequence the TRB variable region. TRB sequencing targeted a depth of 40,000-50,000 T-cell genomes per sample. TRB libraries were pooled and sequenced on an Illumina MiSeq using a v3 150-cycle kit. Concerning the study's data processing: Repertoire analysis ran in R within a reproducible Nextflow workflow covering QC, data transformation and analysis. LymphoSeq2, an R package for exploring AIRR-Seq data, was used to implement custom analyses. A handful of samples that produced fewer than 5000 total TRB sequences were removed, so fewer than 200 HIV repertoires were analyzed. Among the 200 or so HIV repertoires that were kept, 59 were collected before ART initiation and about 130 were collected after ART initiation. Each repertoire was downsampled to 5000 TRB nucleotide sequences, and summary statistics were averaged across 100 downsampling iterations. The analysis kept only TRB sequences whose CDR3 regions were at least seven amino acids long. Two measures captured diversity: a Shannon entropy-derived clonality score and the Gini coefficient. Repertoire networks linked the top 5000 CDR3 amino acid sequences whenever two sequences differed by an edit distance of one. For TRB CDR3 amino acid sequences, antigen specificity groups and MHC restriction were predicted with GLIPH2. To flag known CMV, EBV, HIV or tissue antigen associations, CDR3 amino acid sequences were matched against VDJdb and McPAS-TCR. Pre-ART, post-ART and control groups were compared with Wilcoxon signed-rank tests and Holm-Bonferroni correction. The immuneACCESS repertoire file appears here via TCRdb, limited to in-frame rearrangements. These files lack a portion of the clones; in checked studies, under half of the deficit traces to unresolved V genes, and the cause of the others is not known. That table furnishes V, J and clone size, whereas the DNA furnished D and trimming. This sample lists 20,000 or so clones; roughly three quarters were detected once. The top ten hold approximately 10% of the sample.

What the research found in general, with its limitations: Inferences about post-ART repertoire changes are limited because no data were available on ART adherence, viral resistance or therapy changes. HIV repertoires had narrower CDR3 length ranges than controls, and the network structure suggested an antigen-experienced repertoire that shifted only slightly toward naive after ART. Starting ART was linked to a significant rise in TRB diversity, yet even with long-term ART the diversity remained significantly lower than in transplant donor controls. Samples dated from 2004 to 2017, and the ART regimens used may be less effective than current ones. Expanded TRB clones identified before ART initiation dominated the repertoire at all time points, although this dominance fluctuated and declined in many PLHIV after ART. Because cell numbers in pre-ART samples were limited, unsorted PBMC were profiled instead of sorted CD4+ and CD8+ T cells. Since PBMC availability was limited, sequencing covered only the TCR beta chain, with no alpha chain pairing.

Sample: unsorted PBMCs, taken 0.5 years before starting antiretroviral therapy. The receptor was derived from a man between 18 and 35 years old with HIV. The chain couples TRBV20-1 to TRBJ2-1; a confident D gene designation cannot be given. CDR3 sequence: CSAVYNEQFF. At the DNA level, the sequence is TGCAGTGCAGTTTACAATGAGCAGTTCTTC.